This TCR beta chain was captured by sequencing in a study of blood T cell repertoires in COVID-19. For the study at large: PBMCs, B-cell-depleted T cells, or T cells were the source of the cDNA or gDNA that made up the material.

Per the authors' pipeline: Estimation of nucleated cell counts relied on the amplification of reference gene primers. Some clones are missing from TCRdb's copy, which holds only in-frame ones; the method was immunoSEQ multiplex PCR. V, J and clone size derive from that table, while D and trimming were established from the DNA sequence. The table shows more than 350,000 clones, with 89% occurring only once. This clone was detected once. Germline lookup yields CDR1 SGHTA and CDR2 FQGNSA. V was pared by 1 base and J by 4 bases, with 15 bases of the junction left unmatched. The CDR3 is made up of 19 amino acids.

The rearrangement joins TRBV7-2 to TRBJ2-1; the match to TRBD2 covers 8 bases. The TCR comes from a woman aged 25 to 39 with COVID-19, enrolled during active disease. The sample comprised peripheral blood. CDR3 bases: TGTGCCAGCAGCTTAGTCTGGACTGGCGGCGGGGGGTTATACAATGAGCAGTTCTTC. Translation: CASSLVWTGGGGLYNEQFF.